These 14 T cell receptor beta chains came from one sample sequenced in a study of neurological immune-mediated disorders (dated by TCRdb to about 2019). Receptor libraries were prepared by 5' RACE. Sequencing instrument: Illumina HiSeq 2500. TCRdb reprocessing: public reads trimmed at Q25 with fastp, clones called with MiXCR, in-frame beta chains kept. Rows with a matching CDR3 protein are joined into one entry that keeps the most common DNA and genes. Across this sample there are around 30,000 distinct CDR3 sequences, with more than 2% seen only once. The ten largest clones add up to roughly 2% of the sample. Sequencing was performed on PBMCs. The receptors come from a woman aged 50 to 65 with multiple sclerosis.

This clonotype was seen ten or more times. This rearrangement joins TRBV7-6 to TRBJ2-7; D not certain. Germline V gene sequence: CDR1 SGHVS, CDR2 FNYEAQ. There are 14 residues in the CDR3. Trimming removed 3 bases at V and 1 base at J, with 10 bases between. This CDR3 is CASSLNQISYEQYF. In DNA, the CDR3 is TGTGCCAGCAGCTTGAATCAGATATCCTACGAGCAGTACTTC. The variable domain in full, with the rest retrieved from reference TRBV7-6 and TRBJ2-7, is GAGVSQSPRYKVTKRGQDVALRCDPISGHVSLYWYRQALGQGPEFLTYFNYEAQQDKSGLPNDRFSAERPEGSISTLTIQRTEQRDSAMYRCASSLNQISYEQYFGPGTRLTVT.

This clonotype came up many times. The chain combines TRBV12-3 or TRBV12-4 with TRBJ1-5, with D unresolved. There are 14 residues in the CDR3. The V gene lost 2 bases and the J gene lost 5 bases, with 10 bases spanning the gap. The CDR3 sequence: CASSLMAGDQPQHF. CDR3 nucleotide sequence: TGTGCCAGCAGTTTAATGGCAGGCGATCAGCCCCAGCATTTT.

This clonotype was picked up many times. An end of the junction differs from the germline gene, which may be a read error. The V and J genes are TRBV7-7 and TRBJ1-1; weak D call: TRBD1 (6 bases). Germline V gene data show CDR1 as SSHAT and CDR2 as FNYEAQ (reference sequence). The CDR3 extends over 13 amino acids. CDR3 sequence reads: CASSQTGNTEAFF. Here the CDR3 DNA reads TGTGCTAGCAGCCAGACAGGGAACACTGAAGCTTTCTTT.

This clonotype has only a few counts. An end of the junction does not agree with germline; a read error may underlie this. Written as DNA, the CDR3 is TGTGCCAGCAGCTTATTAGGCGGGGGGAGCACAGGTACGCAGTATTTT. This sequence encodes CASSLLGGGSTGTQYF. This chain joins TRBV7-2 and TRBJ2-3, with TRBD2 identical over 8 bases. The germline CDR1 and CDR2 sequences are SGHTA and FQGNSA. This CDR3 contains 16 residues.

This clonotype was seen many times. This chain joins TRBV5-1 and TRBJ2-2; D is perhaps TRBD2 (6 bases). CDR3 size: 17 residues. The germline V gene has CDR1 SGHRS and CDR2 YFSETQ. Between the trimmed V and J ends, which lost 0 bases and 4 bases, there was a span of 16 bases. The CDR3 nucleotides read TGCGCCAGCAGCTTGGCCGTTCCCGGGAGCGTCACCGGGGAGCTGTTTTTT. This encodes CASSLAVPGSVTGELFF. Full variable domain (outside the CDR3, taken from reference TRBV5-1 and TRBJ2-2): KAGVTQTPRYLIKTRGQQVTLSCSPISGHRSVSWYQQTPGQGLQFLFEYFSETQRNKGNFPGRFSGRQFSNSRSEMNVSTLELGDSALYLCASSLAVPGSVTGELFFGEGSRLTVL.

This clonotype rates as medium-sized. This rearrangement joins TRBV29-1 to TRBJ1-2; 9 nucleotides match TRBD1. Germline CDR1 reads SQVTM; CDR2 reads ANQGSEA. After removal of 5 bases from V and 8 bases from J, the junction contained 6 bases not matched to a gene. There are 12 residues in the CDR3. CDR3 sequence reads: CSVWTGEGGYTF. The DNA for the CDR3 is TGCAGCGTTTGGACAGGGGAAGGCGGCTACACCTTC.

This clonotype was seen at least ten times. The V gene is TRBV7-9, the J gene TRBJ2-5, with 14 bases matching TRBD2. V lost 4 bases and J lost 5; bases outside the gene matches: 3. CDR1 and CDR2 from the germline V gene are SEHNR and FQNEAQ (reference sequence). The CDR3 extends over 15 amino acids. The CDR3 here is CASSSGTSGSETQYF. The DNA for the CDR3 is TGTGCCAGCAGCTCCGGGACTAGCGGGAGTGAGACCCAGTACTTC.

This clonotype was observed many times. The chain links TRBV20-1 to TRBJ2-5, with D hard to call. There are 15 residues in the CDR3. V lost 0 bases, J lost 0 bases, and 11 bases lay in between. Looked up from germline, CDR1 is DFQATT and CDR2 is SNEGSKA (reference sequence). The CDR3: CSARDPATYQETQYF. The DNA of the CDR3 is TGCAGTGCTAGAGATCCAGCTACGTACCAAGAGACCCAGTACTTC.

There are many counts of this clonotype. V is TRBV7-8 and J is TRBJ2-3; 7 nucleotides line up with TRBD2. The ends lost 1 base at V and 4 bases at J; junction bases unmatched: 2. The CDR3 spans 14 residues. Germline-derived CDR1 and CDR2 are SGHVS and FQNEAQ. CDR3 DNA sequence: TGTGCCAGCAGCTTAGGGGGGGGAGCAGATACGCAGTATTTT. The encoded protein is CASSLGGGADTQYF.

The chain is built from TRBV7-2 and TRBJ2-5; tentative D call: TRBD2 (5 bases). Trimming removed 6 bases at V and 5 bases at J, with 16 bases between. Germline CDR1 and CDR2: SGHTA and FQGNSA. The CDR3 is made up of 14 amino acids. Here the CDR3 reads CASSLRRGVETQYF. DNA for the CDR3: TGTGCCAGCAGTCTTAGACGGGGTGTGGAGACCCAGTACTTC.

This clonotype was recorded a few times. The chain employs TRBV11-2 and TRBJ1-2; D unclear. Germline CDR1 is SGHAT and CDR2 is FQNNGV. The CDR3 sequence is 14 residues long. V was pared by 5 bases and J by 2 bases, with 12 bases between. In DNA, the CDR3 is TGTGCCAGCAGCCGTACGGAGGGAAACTATGGCTACACCTTC. The encoded protein is CASSRTEGNYGYTF.

By its share, this clonotype is medium-sized. The chain has TRBV5-1 and TRBJ2-7; D perhaps matches TRBD2 (5 bases). Trimming shortened V by 0 bases and J by 7 bases, and 17 bases separated the two germline ends. CDR3 length: 15 amino acids. Germline assignment: CDR1 SGHRS and CDR2 YFSETQ. Written as DNA, the CDR3 is TGCGCCAGCAGCTTGGGAGCGGTCTCTCAGAGGGAGCAGTACTTC. Its translation is CASSLGAVSQREQYF.

This clonotype appeared many times. The chain uses TRBV5-1 and TRBJ1-1; 8 bases align to TRBD1. There are 13 residues in the CDR3. The germline CDR1 and CDR2 sequences are SGHRS and YFSETQ. J was trimmed by 8 bases and V by 0 bases; bases with no gene match: 3. CDR3 amino acids: CASSLGQGREAFF. Written as DNA, the CDR3 is TGCGCCAGCAGCTTGGGACAGGGGCGCGAAGCTTTCTTT. Variable domain in full (rest from reference TRBV5-1 and TRBJ1-1): KAGVTQTPRYLIKTRGQQVTLSCSPISGHRSVSWYQQTPGQGLQFLFEYFSETQRNKGNFPGRFSGRQFSNSRSEMNVSTLELGDSALYLCASSLGQGREAFFGQGTRLTVV.

This clonotype was observed many times. This chain joins TRBV20-1 and TRBJ2-3; 8 bases are shared with TRBD2. The ends lost 3 bases at V and 5 bases at J; junction bases unmatched: 16. The length of the CDR3 is 17 residues. Germline V CDR1 and CDR2: DFQATT, SNEGSKA (reference sequence). CDR3 protein: CSASATLRGGQVDTQYF. In DNA form, the CDR3 reads TGCAGTGCTAGTGCTACTCTTCGGGGGGGCCAAGTAGATACGCAGTATTTT.